The clone carrying this T cell receptor (beta chain) has just a few counts. The antigen remains unidentified. The CDR3 runs 12 residues. Germline V lookup: CDR1 MNHEY, CDR2 SVGAGI. V was clipped by 6 bases and J by 5 bases, with 7 bases between them. This sample is part of a study of T-cell memory formation after mild COVID-19. General study points: Day 15 to 85 contracting clones showed balanced CD4/CD8; day 15 to 37 expanders favored CD4+. The study detected some responding clones in pre-infection memory, suggesting cross-reactive memory joined.

TCRdb recomputed calls from the 5' RACE reads with MiXCR, one row per CDR3 protein. Of a few hundred thousand distinct CDR3 sequences in the sample, around 16% are singletons; the top ten hold approximately 23%. Sequencing used PBMCs or a T cell subset sorted from them (not recorded which). The TCR was taken from a man aged 18 to 30 who had mild COVID-19 (a few samples of this study predate the infection). Cell type and time point are not known. The chain recombines TRBV6-5 with TRBJ2-2; D ambiguous. In DNA form, the CDR3 reads TGTGCCAGCAGAACGGTGACCGGGGAGCTGTTTTTT. Translating it yields CASRTVTGELFF.